Shown below are 27 T cell receptor beta chains from a single sample sequenced in a study of PD-1 blockade in classical Hodgkin lymphoma. The assay was immunoSEQ multiplex PCR, and TCRdb's table has in-frame clones only and misses some. The table includes about 27,000 clones, about 78% detected once. Relapse after autologous stem cell transplantation occurred in every patient, and brentuximab vedotin exposure varied. The starting material was peripheral blood mononuclear cells (PBMCs), obtained before the second cycle of nivolumab. The receptors shown here come from a human donor with classical Hodgkin lymphoma.

The chain has TRBV11-3 and TRBJ1-5; no firm D call. Germline CDR1 SGHNT, CDR2 YENEEA. The CDR3 has 13 residues. With 1 base removed from V and 11 bases from J, the gap between germline ends came to 12 bases. The CDR3: CASSLARTAAQHF. CDR3 nucleotides: TGTGCCAGCAGCTTAGCGCGGACCGCGGCCCAGCATTTT. Full variable domain (remainder filled in from reference TRBV11-3 and TRBJ1-5): EAGVVQSPRYKIIEKKQPVAFWCNPISGHNTLYWYLQNLGQGPELLIRYENEEAVDDSQLPKDRFSAERLKGVDSTLKIQPAELGDSAVYLCASSLARTAAQHFGDGTRLSIL.

This chain uses TRBV19 with TRBJ2-2, with a tentative D call TRBD2 (5 bases). The V gene lost 5 bases and the J gene lost 4 bases, with 8 bases spanning the gap. The CDR3 is made up of 13 amino acids. Germline V gene sequence: CDR1 LNHDA, CDR2 SQIVND (reference sequence). The CDR3 nucleotides are TGTGCCAGTAGTGTTACTAGCACCGGGGAGCTGTTTTTT. It translates to CASSVTSTGELFF.

Sample share makes this clone medium-sized (0.01 to 0.1%). The chain recombines TRBV15 with TRBJ1-6; TRBD1 aligns across 8 bases. The J segment lost 8 bases and the V segment lost 3 bases, leaving 0 bases of the junction unmatched. Germline V CDR1 and CDR2: LNHNV, YYDKDF (reference sequence). This CDR3 is 13 amino acids long. The CDR3 sequence is CATSRTGDSPLHF. The CDR3 DNA reads TGTGCCACCAGCAGGACAGGGGATTCACCCCTCCACTTT.

The chain recombines TRBV30 with TRBJ2-1; either TRBD1 or TRBD2 may supply D (5 bases each). This CDR3 has 16 residues. Per the germline V gene, CDR1 is GTSNPN and CDR2 is SVGIG (reference sequence). V was clipped by 1 base and J by 7 bases, with 20 bases between them. This chain's CDR3 is CAWSAPWDGMRNEQFF. The CDR3 DNA reads as TGTGCCTGGAGTGCTCCTTGGGACGGGATGAGAAATGAGCAGTTCTTC.

V is TRBV18 and J is TRBJ1-2; a weak D match, TRBD1 (5 bases). The CDR3 extends over 15 amino acids. Trimming took 5 bases from V and 3 from J, leaving 16 bases between them. Germline CDR1 is KGHSH and CDR2 is LQKENI. CDR3 sequence (DNA): TGTGCCAGCTCAGAAGCCTTGGGGGGAGACTATGGCTACACCTTC. Its translation is CASSEALGGDYGYTF.

This chain links TRBV28 with TRBJ1-1; D not certain. In germline, CDR1 is MDHEN, CDR2 SYDVKM. Trimming shortened V by 5 bases and J by 5 bases, and 9 bases separated the two germline ends. The CDR3 covers 12 residues. The CDR3 sequence: CASSGTWTEAFF. The CDR3 DNA sequence: TGTGCCAGCAGTGGAACGTGGACTGAAGCTTTCTTT.

This clone has just one count. A single base separates this from a much larger clone, so it may be a read error. The gene calls are TRBV2 and TRBJ2-5, with D unresolved. The germline V gene encodes CDR1 SNHLY and CDR2 FYNNEI. Between the trimmed V and J ends, which lost 5 bases and 5 bases, there was a span of 12 bases. CDR3 length equals 13 residues. The CDR3 sequence is CASSPGYGETQYF. The CDR3 coding sequence is TGTGCCAGCAGTCCTGGATACGGGGAGACCCAGTACTTC.

The rearrangement links TRBV5-1 to TRBJ2-1, with a weak D call TRBD1 (5 bases). The CDR3 consists of 13 residues. Germline V gene lookup returns CDR1 SGHRS and CDR2 YFSETQ. The V end lost 0 bases, the J end lost 4 bases, and 5 bases lay between the germline ends. In nucleotides, the CDR3 is TGCGCCAGCAGCTTGGGACAGTACAATGAGCAGTTCTTC. As protein: CASSLGQYNEQFF.

The genes are TRBV28 and TRBJ2-7; TRBD1 is a possible D gene (6 bases). V was shortened by 6 bases and J by 4 bases, with 19 bases between the two germline ends. CDR3 size: 15 residues. Germline V gene sequence: CDR1 MDHEN, CDR2 SYDVKM. CDR3 amino acids: CASSQTGLGIYEQYF. Here the CDR3 DNA reads TGTGCCAGCAGCCAGACAGGTCTAGGGATTTACGAGCAGTACTTC.

V and J are TRBV28 and TRBJ1-2; possibly TRBD1 for D (5 bases). The V gene lost 7 bases and the J gene lost 1 base, with 13 bases spanning the gap. The CDR3 consists of 14 residues. Germline loops: CDR1 MDHEN, CDR2 SYDVKM. CDR3 bases: TGTGCCAGCAATGTACCAGGGATTAACTATGGCTACACCTTC. This encodes CASNVPGINYGYTF.

This chain links TRBV11-3 with TRBJ1-6; a possible D gene is TRBD1 (6 bases). Trimming took off 6 bases at V and 5 bases at J, with 8 bases between the two ends. CDR1 and CDR2 (germline): SGHNT, YENEEA. The CDR3 has 13 residues. For the CDR3, the DNA is TGTGCCAGCAGATACAGGGATAATTCACCCCTCCACTTT. Its protein is CASRYRDNSPLHF.

This chain connects TRBV6-6 to TRBJ2-7; the match to TRBD1 covers 7 bases. The ends lost 6 bases at V and 1 base at J; junction bases unmatched: 3. The CDR3 has 13 amino acids. The germline V gene encodes CDR1 MNHNY and CDR2 SVGAGI (reference sequence). CDR3 protein: CASRETGSYEQYF. DNA of the CDR3: TGTGCCAGCAGGGAGACAGGGTCCTACGAGCAGTACTTC.

The chain recombines TRBV7-2 with TRBJ2-3; D unclear. The CDR3 has 11 amino acids. Trimming removed 4 bases at V and 7 bases at J, with 6 bases between. Germline CDR1 and CDR2: SGHTA and FQGNSA. The CDR3 coding sequence is TGTGCCAGCAGCTACGGTTATACGCAGTATTTT. This translates into CASSYGYTQYF.

The chain recombines TRBV29-1 with TRBJ2-3, with D possibly being TRBD2 (7 bases). The germline gives CDR1 SQVTM, CDR2 ANQGSEA. Trimming removed 3 bases from V and 4 bases from J, with 17 bases in between. The CDR3 covers 15 residues. The CDR3, as DNA: TGCAGCGTTGACTATGGGGGGGGGCGATCAGATACGCAGTATTTT. The encoded protein is CSVDYGGGRSDTQYF.

CDR3 DNA sequence: TGTGCCAGCAGTTTGTGGGTGAACACTGAAGCTTTCTTT. Its translation: CASSLWVNTEAFF. The chain joins TRBV28 to TRBJ1-1; no clear D gene. Germline CDR1 reads MDHEN; CDR2 reads SYDVKM. V was trimmed by 3 bases and J by 0 bases, leaving 5 bases between them. The CDR3 consists of 13 residues.

This chain links TRBV7-2 with TRBJ1-3, with TRBD1 identical over 8 bases. The J segment lost 1 base and the V segment lost 4 bases, leaving 9 bases of the junction unmatched. Per the germline V gene, CDR1 is SGHTA and CDR2 is FQGNSA. The CDR3 contains 17 residues. CDR3: CASSSRGTGVSGNTIYF. The CDR3 nucleotides read TGTGCCAGCAGCTCCCGGGGGACAGGAGTTTCTGGAAACACCATATATTTT.

The chain carries TRBV18 and TRBJ1-2, with D uncertain. CDR1 and CDR2 from the germline V gene are KGHSH and LQKENI. This CDR3 comprises 15 residues. V lost 3 bases and J lost 3, with 14 bases in between. CDR3 bases: TGTGCCAGCTCACCGATAGGAGGCGGAGACTATGGCTACACCTTC. Encoded protein: CASSPIGGGDYGYTF.

This clone was observed once. The chain couples TRBV6-6 to TRBJ1-6; D might be TRBD1 (5 bases). Trimming cost V 5 bases and J 6 bases, with 11 bases left between them. The CDR3 consists of 14 residues. Germline CDR1 is MNHNY and CDR2 is SVGAGI (reference sequence). The DNA for the CDR3 is TGTGCCAGCAGTACGACAGTGCTTAATTCACCCCTCCACTTT. It codes for CASSTTVLNSPLHF.

This clone has a single count. The genes are TRBV6-5 and TRBJ1-1; 8 bases match TRBD1. The V segment lost 5 bases and the J segment 4 bases; nucleotides outside the gene matches: 3. The germline V gene has CDR1 MNHEY and CDR2 SVGAGI. This CDR3 has 13 residues. The CDR3 region is CASSQTGGTEAFF. As DNA, the CDR3 is TGTGCCAGCAGTCAAACAGGGGGCACTGAAGCTTTCTTT.

The rearrangement links TRBV5-1 to TRBJ2-3; a possible D gene is TRBD1 (5 bases). Germline CDR1 is SGHRS and CDR2 is YFSETQ. Trimming cost V 4 bases and J 3 bases, with 18 bases left between them. The CDR3 sequence is 16 residues long. The CDR3 spells CASSPDGHIGTDTQYF. Here the CDR3 DNA reads TGCGCCAGCAGCCCTGACGGACACATAGGGACAGATACGCAGTATTTT.

The chain carries TRBV19 and TRBJ2-7; tentatively, D is TRBD2 (6 bases). From germline, CDR1 is LNHDA and CDR2 SQIVND (reference sequence). The CDR3 has 14 residues. V shed 7 bases and J shed 0 bases, with 13 bases lying between them. CDR3: CASTSGASSYEQYF. The DNA for the CDR3 is TGTGCCAGTACCTCGGGAGCAAGCTCCTACGAGCAGTACTTC.

The J gene is TRBJ1-1, the V gene TRBV18, with a possible D match to TRBD1 (6 bases). The CDR3 is 17 amino acids. Trimming pared 3 bases from V and 1 base from J, leaving 18 bases between. Germline assignment: CDR1 KGHSH and CDR2 LQKENI. The CDR3 loop reads CASSPTGAGARNTEAFF. CDR3 bases: TGTGCCAGCTCACCTACGGGGGCAGGGGCAAGGAACACTGAAGCTTTCTTT.

In nucleotides, the CDR3 is TGTGCCAGTAGTGGACAGGGAGGTAAGCAGCCCCAGCATTTT. Translated: CASSGQGGKQPQHF. The rearrangement joins TRBV19 to TRBJ1-5; 8 nucleotides agree with TRBD1. V was clipped by 5 bases and J by 7 bases; unmatched bases: 7. The CDR3 is 14 residues long. Germline assignment: CDR1 LNHDA and CDR2 SQIVND (reference sequence).

The chain joins TRBV6-5 to TRBJ1-3; maybe TRBD1 (5 bases). The V end lost 6 bases, the J end lost 1 base, and 10 bases lay between the germline ends. Germline V CDR1 and CDR2: MNHEY, SVGAGI. CDR3 length: 14 amino acids. The CDR3 nucleotides are TGTGCCAGCAGACTCGGGACGTCTGGAAACACCATATATTTT. Its protein is CASRLGTSGNTIYF.

The chain carries TRBV6-5 and TRBJ1-5, with D possibly matching TRBD1 (5 bases). Germline V gene lookup returns CDR1 MNHEY and CDR2 SVGAGI. The CDR3 spans 14 residues. V dropped 5 bases and J dropped 0 bases, with 8 bases sitting between them. CDR3 DNA: TGTGCCAGCAGTCGGGACCCTAGCAATCAGCCCCAGCATTTT. Its protein is CASSRDPSNQPQHF.

Worth noting for this clone: Other nucleotide sequences from this sample produce the same CDR3. The V gene is TRBV19, the J gene TRBJ2-2, with D possibly being TRBD1 (5 bases). Trimming stripped 6 bases from V and 1 base from J, with 6 bases between. Germline-derived CDR1 and CDR2 are LNHDA and SQIVND (reference sequence). This CDR3 contains 13 residues. DNA for the CDR3: TGTGCCAGTAGGGGGCAGAACACCGGGGAGCTGTTTTTT. This encodes CASRGQNTGELFF.

This chain links TRBV29-1 with TRBJ2-5; D not resolved. V lost 6 bases and J 4 bases, leaving 15 bases between the germline ends. Germline V lookup: CDR1 SQVTM, CDR2 ANQGSEA. This CDR3 has 13 amino acids. The CDR3 DNA sequence: TGCAGCGTCCGACCCATCGCCTTAGAGACCCAGTACTTC. Translated, it gives CSVRPIALETQYF.